Following are 11 T cell receptor beta chains from one sample sequenced in a study of B cell selection in AIRE deficiency. Conventional CD4 T cells were sorted as CD4+CD127+ cells. TCRdb's copy holds only in-frame clones and misses some; the assay was immunoSEQ multiplex PCR. The sample lists fewer than 25,000 clones; 95% to 96% were seen once. Sequenced: CD4+CD127+ conventional T cells sorted from PBMCs. The receptors were sampled from a human donor in good health.

The chain has TRBV5-1 and TRBJ2-7; D gene uncertain. CDR3 size: 12 residues. Germline-derived CDR1 and CDR2 are SGHRS and YFSETQ. V was shortened by 0 bases and J by 3 bases, with 4 bases between the two germline ends. The CDR3 coding sequence is TGCGCCAGCAGCTTGGAGAACTACGAGCAGTACTTC. Translating gives CASSLENYEQYF.

The V call is TRBV30, the J call TRBJ2-3, with 7 bases lining up with TRBD2. Per germline, CDR1 GTSNPN and CDR2 SVGIG (reference sequence). CDR3 length: 19 amino acids. The V gene end was trimmed by 2 bases and the J gene end by 0 bases; junction bases not matched to a gene: 17. In nucleotides, the CDR3 is TGTGCCTGGAGTCGGGTTTTGGCGGGGGTGAAACTTAGCACAGATACGCAGTATTTT. This encodes CAWSRVLAGVKLSTDTQYF.

This sequence joins TRBV15 and TRBJ2-5, with 7 bases identical to TRBD2. The CDR3 is 15 residues long. The V and J ends lost 2 bases and 2 bases, in that order; junction bases with no gene match: 5. Per the germline V gene, CDR1 is LNHNV and CDR2 is YYDKDF (reference sequence). As DNA, the CDR3 is TGTGCCACCAGCAGACCCCAGGGAGGGCAAGAGACCCAGTACTTC. Protein: CATSRPQGGQETQYF.

The chain uses TRBV7-2 and TRBJ1-5; D not resolved. CDR3 size: 14 residues. Between the trimmed V and J ends, which lost 1 base and 3 bases, there was a span of 7 bases. Per the germline V gene, CDR1 is SGHTA and CDR2 is FQGNSA. CDR3 residues: CASSLDRVNQPQHF. As DNA, the CDR3 is TGTGCCAGCAGCTTAGACCGGGTCAATCAGCCCCAGCATTTT.

V and J are TRBV10-2 and TRBJ2-7, with unresolved D. Germline V lookup: CDR1 WSHSY, CDR2 SAAADI. This CDR3 spans 14 amino acids. The V and J ends lost 0 bases and 2 bases respectively, with 8 bases between them. This CDR3 reads CASSESNGAYEQYF. The CDR3 coding sequence is TGCGCCAGCAGTGAGTCGAACGGAGCCTACGAGCAGTACTTC.

CDR3 protein: CASSIYLAGAGNTQYF. CDR3 in DNA: TGTGCCAGTAGTATATATCTAGCGGGTGCGGGAAATACGCAGTATTTT. The chain uses TRBV19 and TRBJ2-3; 8 bases are a match to TRBD2. The CDR3 extends over 16 amino acids. Per the germline V gene, CDR1 is LNHDA and CDR2 is SQIVND (reference sequence). Unmatched junction bases numbered 11, after V lost 2 bases and J lost 7 bases.

The chain recombines TRBV19 with TRBJ2-2; 9 nucleotides line up with TRBD2. The CDR3 is 16 amino acids. V lost 3 bases to trimming and J lost 5 bases; unmatched junction nucleotides: 7. In germline, CDR1 is LNHDA, CDR2 SQIVND (reference sequence). The CDR3: CASSMVAGAMTGELFF. CDR3 bases: TGTGCCAGTAGTATGGTAGCGGGGGCCATGACCGGGGAGCTGTTTTTT. Together with reference TRBV19 and TRBJ2-2, the CDR3 gives the full variable domain: DGGITQSPKYLFRKEGQNVTLSCEQNLNHDAMYWYRQDPGQGLRLIYYSQIVNDFQKGDIAEGYSVSREKKESFPLTVTSAQKNPTAFYLCASSMVAGAMTGELFFGEGSRLTVL.

The chain couples TRBV10-2 to TRBJ2-5; D might be TRBD2 (5 bases). Germline CDR1 is WSHSY and CDR2 is SAAADI. V was trimmed by 7 bases and J by 2 bases, leaving 11 bases between them. The CDR3 contains 13 residues. The CDR3 loop is CASTRSGQETQYF. The CDR3 DNA reads as TGCGCCAGCACGAGGAGCGGTCAAGAGACCCAGTACTTC.

The rearrangement links TRBV9 to TRBJ2-4; TRBD1 might be the D (6 bases). Germline assignment: CDR1 SGDLS and CDR2 YYNGEE. The CDR3 is 15 amino acids. V lost 5 bases to trimming and J lost 3 bases, with 15 bases between them. The DNA for the CDR3 is TGTGCCAGCAGTGGGGGCAGCTTGGGCAAAAACATTCAGTACTTC. The encoded protein is CASSGGSLGKNIQYF.

The chain employs TRBV5-1 and TRBJ1-5; TRBD1 matches at 11 bases. With 7 bases clipped from V and 4 bases from J, the junction kept 4 bases outside the gene matches. This CDR3 has 14 amino acids. Germline V gene sequence: CDR1 SGHRS, CDR2 YFSETQ. The CDR3 reads CASAGTGGNQPQHF. The CDR3 DNA sequence: TGCGCCAGCGCTGGGACAGGGGGAAATCAGCCCCAGCATTTT.

This chain connects TRBV7-9 to TRBJ2-1; D may be TRBD2 (6 bases). Trimming shortened V by 5 bases and J by 3 bases, and 14 bases separated the two germline ends. The CDR3 extends over 15 amino acids. Germline values: CDR1 SEHNR, CDR2 FQNEAQ (reference sequence). This CDR3 reads CASSKTSFNYNEQFF. The CDR3 bases are TGTGCCAGCAGCAAAACTAGCTTCAACTACAATGAGCAGTTCTTC. Together with reference TRBV7-9 and TRBJ2-1, the CDR3 gives the full variable domain: DTGVSQNPRHKITKRGQNVTFRCDPISEHNRLYWYRQTLGQGPEFLTYFQNEAQLEKSRLLSDRFSAERPKGSFSTLEIQRTEQGDSAMYLCASSKTSFNYNEQFFGPGTRLTVL.